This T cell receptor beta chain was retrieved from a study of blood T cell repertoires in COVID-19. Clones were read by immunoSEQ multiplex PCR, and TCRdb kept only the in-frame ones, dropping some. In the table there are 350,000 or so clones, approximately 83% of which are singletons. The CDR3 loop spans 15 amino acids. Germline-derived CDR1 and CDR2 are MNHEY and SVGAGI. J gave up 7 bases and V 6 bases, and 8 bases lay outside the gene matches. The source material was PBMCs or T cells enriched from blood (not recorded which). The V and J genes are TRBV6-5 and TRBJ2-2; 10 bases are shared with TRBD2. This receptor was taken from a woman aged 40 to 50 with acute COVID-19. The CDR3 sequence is CASSRLAGVIGELFF. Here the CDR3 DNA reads TGTGCCAGCAGCCGTCTAGCGGGAGTTATCGGGGAGCTGTTTTTT.